This T cell receptor beta chain was sequenced in a study of cytomegalovirus exposure and HLA in healthy donors. The CDR3 contains 11 residues. CDR1 and CDR2 from the germline V gene are GTSNPN and SVGIG (reference sequence). V dropped 3 bases and J dropped 2 bases, with 4 bases sitting between them. This PCR relied on a set of 60 Vbeta primers and 13 Jbeta primers. The protocol was immunoSEQ multiplex PCR, while the TCRdb copy is restricted to in-frame clones and leaves out a portion. The repertoire shows about 60,000 clones; the top ten hold 15%. The receptor was derived from a boy between 10 and 17 years old in good health and CMV-seronegative. Sequenced input: PBMCs. The J gene is TRBJ2-5, the V gene TRBV30; the D is unclear. The DNA of the CDR3 is TGTGCCTGGAGCCCTCAAGAGACCCAGTACTTC. Its translation: CAWSPQETQYF.